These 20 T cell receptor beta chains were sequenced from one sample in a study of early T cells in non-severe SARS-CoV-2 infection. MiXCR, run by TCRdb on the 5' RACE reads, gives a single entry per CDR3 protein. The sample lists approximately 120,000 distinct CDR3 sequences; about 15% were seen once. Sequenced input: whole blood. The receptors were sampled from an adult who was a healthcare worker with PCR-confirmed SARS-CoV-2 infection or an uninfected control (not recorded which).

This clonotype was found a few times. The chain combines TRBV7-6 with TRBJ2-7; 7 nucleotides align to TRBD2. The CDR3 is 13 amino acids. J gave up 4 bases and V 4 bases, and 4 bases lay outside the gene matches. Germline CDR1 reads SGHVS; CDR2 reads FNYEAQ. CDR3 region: CASSSSGGYEQYF. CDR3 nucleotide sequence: TGTGCCAGCAGCTCATCCGGGGGGTACGAGCAGTACTTC.

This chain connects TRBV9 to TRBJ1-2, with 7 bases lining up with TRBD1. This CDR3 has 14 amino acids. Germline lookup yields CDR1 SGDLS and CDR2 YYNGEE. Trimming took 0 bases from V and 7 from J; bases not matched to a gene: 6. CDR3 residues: CASSVAHGTAGYTF. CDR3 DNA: TGTGCCAGCAGCGTAGCCCATGGGACAGCTGGCTACACCTTC.

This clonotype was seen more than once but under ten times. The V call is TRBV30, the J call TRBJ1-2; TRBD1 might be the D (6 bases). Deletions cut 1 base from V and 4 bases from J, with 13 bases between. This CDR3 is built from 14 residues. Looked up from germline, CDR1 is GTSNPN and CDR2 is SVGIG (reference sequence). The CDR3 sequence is CAWSAVTGIYGYTF. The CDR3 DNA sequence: TGTGCCTGGAGTGCAGTTACAGGGATCTATGGCTACACCTTC.

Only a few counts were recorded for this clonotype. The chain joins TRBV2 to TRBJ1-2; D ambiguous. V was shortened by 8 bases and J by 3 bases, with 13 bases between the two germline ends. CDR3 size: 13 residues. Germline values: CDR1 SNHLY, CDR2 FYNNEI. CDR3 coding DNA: TGTGCCAGCCTGGGCATCCGAGACTATGGCTACACCTTC. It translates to CASLGIRDYGYTF. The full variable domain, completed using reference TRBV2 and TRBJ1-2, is EPEVTQTPSHQVTQMGQEVILRCVPISNHLYFYWYRQILGQKVEFLVSFYNNEISEKSEIFDDQFSVERPDGSNFTLKIRSTKLEDSAMYFCASLGIRDYGYTFGSGTRLTVV.

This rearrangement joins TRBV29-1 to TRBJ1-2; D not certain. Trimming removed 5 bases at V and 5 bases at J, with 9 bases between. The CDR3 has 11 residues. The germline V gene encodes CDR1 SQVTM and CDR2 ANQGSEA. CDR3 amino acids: CSVSDGYGYTF. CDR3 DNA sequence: TGCAGCGTTTCAGACGGTTATGGCTACACCTTC.

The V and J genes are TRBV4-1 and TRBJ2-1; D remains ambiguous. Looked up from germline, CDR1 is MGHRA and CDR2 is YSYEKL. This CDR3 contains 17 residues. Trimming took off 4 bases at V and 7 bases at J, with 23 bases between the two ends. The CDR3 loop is CASSRPRRANMGNEQFF. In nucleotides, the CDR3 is TGCGCCAGCAGCCGCCCTCGCCGGGCCAACATGGGGAATGAGCAGTTCTTC.

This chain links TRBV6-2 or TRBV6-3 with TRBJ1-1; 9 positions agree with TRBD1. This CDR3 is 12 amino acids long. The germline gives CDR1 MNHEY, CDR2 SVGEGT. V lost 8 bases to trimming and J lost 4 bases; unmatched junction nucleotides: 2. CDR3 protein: CASGDRATEAFF. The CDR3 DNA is TGTGCCAGCGGGGACAGGGCCACTGAAGCTTTCTTT.

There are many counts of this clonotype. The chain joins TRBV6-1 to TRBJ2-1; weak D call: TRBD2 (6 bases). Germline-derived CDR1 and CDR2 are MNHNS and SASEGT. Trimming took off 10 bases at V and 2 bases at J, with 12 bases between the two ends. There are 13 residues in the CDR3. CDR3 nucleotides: TGTGCCACCCGGTGGGGGGCCTACAATGAGCAGTTCTTC. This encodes CATRWGAYNEQFF.

The CDR3 protein is CASSMTGGTEAFF. CDR3 bases: TGTGCCAGCAGCATGACAGGGGGCACTGAAGCTTTCTTT. V usage is TRBV3-1 and J usage is TRBJ1-1, with 9 bases lining up with TRBD1. Germline V CDR1 and CDR2: LGHDT, YNNKEL (reference sequence). CDR3 size: 13 residues. The V and J ends lost 5 bases and 4 bases, in that order; junction bases with no gene match: 2.

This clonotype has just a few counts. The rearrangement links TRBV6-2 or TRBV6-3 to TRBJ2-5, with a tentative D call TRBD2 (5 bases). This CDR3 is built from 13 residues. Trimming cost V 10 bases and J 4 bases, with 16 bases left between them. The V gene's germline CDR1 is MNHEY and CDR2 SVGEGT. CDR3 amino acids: CATTKEAVETQYF. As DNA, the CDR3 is TGTGCCACCACCAAGGAGGCGGTAGAGACCCAGTACTTC.

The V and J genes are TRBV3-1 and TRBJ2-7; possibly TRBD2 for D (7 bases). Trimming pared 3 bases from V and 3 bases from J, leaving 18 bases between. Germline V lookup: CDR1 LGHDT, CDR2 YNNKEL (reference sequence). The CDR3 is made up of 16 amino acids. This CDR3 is CASSHRQAGVIYEQYF. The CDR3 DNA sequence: TGTGCCAGCAGCCACCGACAGGCGGGGGTTATCTACGAGCAGTACTTC.

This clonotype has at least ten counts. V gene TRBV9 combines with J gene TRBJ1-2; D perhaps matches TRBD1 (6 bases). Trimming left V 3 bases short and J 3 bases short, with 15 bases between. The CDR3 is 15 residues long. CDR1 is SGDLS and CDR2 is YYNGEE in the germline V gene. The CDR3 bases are TGTGCCAGCAGCGCCTCATGGGGGGGCTACTATGGCTACACCTTC. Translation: CASSASWGGYYGYTF.

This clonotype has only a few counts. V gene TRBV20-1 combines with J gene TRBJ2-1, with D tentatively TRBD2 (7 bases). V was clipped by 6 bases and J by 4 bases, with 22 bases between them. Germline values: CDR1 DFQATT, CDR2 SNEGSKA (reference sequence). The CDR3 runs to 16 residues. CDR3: CSAERGGTLQYNEQFF. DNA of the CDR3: TGCAGTGCGGAAAGGGGGGGGACACTGCAGTACAATGAGCAGTTCTTC.

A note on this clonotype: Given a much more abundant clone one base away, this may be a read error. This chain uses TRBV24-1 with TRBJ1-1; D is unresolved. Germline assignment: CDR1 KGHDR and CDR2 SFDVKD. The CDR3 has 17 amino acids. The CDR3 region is CATSDLIWQTMNTEALF. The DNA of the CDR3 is TGTGCCACCAGTGATTTGATCTGGCAGACCATGAACACTGAAGCTCTCTTT.

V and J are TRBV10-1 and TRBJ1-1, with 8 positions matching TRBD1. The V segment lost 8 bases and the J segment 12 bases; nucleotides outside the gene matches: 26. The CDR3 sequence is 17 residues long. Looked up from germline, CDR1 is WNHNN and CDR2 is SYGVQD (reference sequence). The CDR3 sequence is CASRRGPLSRSASITFF. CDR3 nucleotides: TGCGCCAGCCGCAGGGGGCCCCTCAGTAGGAGCGCGTCGATAACTTTCTTT.

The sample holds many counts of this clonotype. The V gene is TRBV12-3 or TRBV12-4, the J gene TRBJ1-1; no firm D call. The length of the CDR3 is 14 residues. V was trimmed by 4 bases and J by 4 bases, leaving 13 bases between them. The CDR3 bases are TGTGCCAGCAGTTCCGGAGAGGGTCTCACTGAAGCTTTCTTT. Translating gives CASSSGEGLTEAFF.

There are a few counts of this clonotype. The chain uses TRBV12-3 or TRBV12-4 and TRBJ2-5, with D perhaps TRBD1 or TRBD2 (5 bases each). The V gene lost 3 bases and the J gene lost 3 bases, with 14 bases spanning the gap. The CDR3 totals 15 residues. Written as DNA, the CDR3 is TGTGCCAGCAGTTTTGGGGGTAGCGACAAAGAGACCCAGTACTTC. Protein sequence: CASSFGGSDKETQYF.

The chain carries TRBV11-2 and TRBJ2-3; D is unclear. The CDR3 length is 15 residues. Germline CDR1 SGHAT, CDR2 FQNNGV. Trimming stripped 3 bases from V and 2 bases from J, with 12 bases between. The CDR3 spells CASSFFEDLTDTQYF. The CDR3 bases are TGTGCCAGCAGCTTTTTCGAAGACCTCACAGATACGCAGTATTTT.

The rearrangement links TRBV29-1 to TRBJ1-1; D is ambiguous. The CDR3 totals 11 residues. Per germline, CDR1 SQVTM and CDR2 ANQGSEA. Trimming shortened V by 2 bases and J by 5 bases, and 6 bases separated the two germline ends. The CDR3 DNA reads TGCAGCGTTGAACGGGTTACTGAAGCTTTCTTT. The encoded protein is CSVERVTEAFF.

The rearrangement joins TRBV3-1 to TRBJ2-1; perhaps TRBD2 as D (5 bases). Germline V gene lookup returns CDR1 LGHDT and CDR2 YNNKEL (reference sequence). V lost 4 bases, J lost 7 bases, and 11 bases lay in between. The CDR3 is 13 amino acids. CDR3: CASSLTRGNEQFF. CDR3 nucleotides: TGTGCCAGCAGCCTCACTCGAGGGAATGAGCAGTTCTTC.